One sample yielded the 30 T cell receptor beta chains listed below, sequenced in a study of cytomegalovirus exposure and HLA in healthy donors (dated by TCRdb to about 2017). Libraries were made using the immunoSEQ multiplex PCR assay. The multiplex PCR relied on a mix of 60 forward primers for TCR Vbeta segments and 13 reverse primers for TCR Jbeta segments. The source is immuneACCESS, and TCRdb retained only in-frame sequences with V and J called. Part of the clones is not carried over; for the studies checked, unresolved V genes explain less than half of this, and the remainder is unexplained. The sample table contains roughly 180,000 clones; only one count was recorded for approximately 81% of them. Of the sample, around 0.98% falls within the top ten clones. Sequences were obtained from PBMCs. Receptors originate from a man in his thirties or forties in good health and CMV-seronegative.

This chain uses TRBV18 with TRBJ1-2; TRBD1 matches 7 bases. This CDR3 has 12 residues. V trimming: 8 bases; J trimming: 2 bases; junction bases outside the gene matches: 2. Per germline, CDR1 KGHSH and CDR2 LQKENI. CDR3 protein: CASQGQNYGYTF. CDR3 nucleotides: TGTGCCAGCCAGGGACAGAACTATGGCTACACCTTC.

V usage is TRBV15 and J usage is TRBJ2-1; D is perhaps TRBD2 (5 bases). This CDR3 is built from 16 residues. Trimming stripped 0 bases from V and 2 bases from J, with 11 bases between. The germline gives CDR1 LNHNV, CDR2 YYDKDF (reference sequence). The CDR3 is CATSRDISGAYNEQFF. As DNA, the CDR3 is TGTGCCACCAGCAGAGATATAAGCGGAGCCTACAATGAGCAGTTCTTC.

This clone was seen once. The rearrangement links TRBV7-2 to TRBJ2-1; TRBD1 matches at 11 bases. This CDR3 region has 16 residues. With 5 bases clipped from V and 10 bases from J, the junction kept 13 bases outside the gene matches. From germline, CDR1 is SGHTA and CDR2 FQGNSA. The CDR3 is CASSQQTGTGGREQFF. CDR3 bases: TGTGCCAGCAGCCAGCAAACCGGGACAGGGGGAAGGGAGCAGTTCTTC. The full variable domain, its missing parts supplied by reference TRBV7-2 and TRBJ2-1, is GAGVSQSPSNKVTEKGKDVELRCDPISGHTALYWYRQSLGQGLEFLIYFQGNSAPDKSGLPSDRFSAERTGGSVSTLTIQRTQQEDSAVYLCASSQQTGTGGREQFFGPGTRLTVL.

J is TRBJ1-5 and V is TRBV4-1, with D possibly matching TRBD1 (5 bases). The CDR3 has 14 amino acids. With 2 bases removed from V and 6 bases from J, the gap between germline ends came to 11 bases. Germline V lookup: CDR1 MGHRA, CDR2 YSYEKL. The CDR3 reads CASSQLGGSQPQHF. The CDR3 DNA reads as TGCGCCAGCAGCCAACTGGGGGGGAGTCAGCCCCAGCATTTT.

The CDR3 sequence is CASSLSWASGELFF. The CDR3 DNA follows: TGTGCCAGCAGCTTATCTTGGGCATCCGGGGAGCTGTTTTTT. The chain is built from TRBV5-5 and TRBJ2-2; D is undetermined. V was clipped by 2 bases and J by 6 bases, with 11 bases between them. This CDR3 contains 14 residues. Germline CDR1 reads SGHKS; CDR2 reads YYEKEE (reference sequence).

CDR3 coding DNA: TGTGCCAGCAGTTACGACAAGGGGGAGTTGGGCACTGAAGCTTTCTTT. Translating it yields CASSYDKGELGTEAFF. V and J are TRBV6-5 and TRBJ1-1, with D perhaps matching TRBD1 (6 bases). V lost 2 bases and J 4 bases, leaving 17 bases between the germline ends. Germline-derived CDR1 and CDR2 are MNHEY and SVGAGI. This CDR3 is built from 16 residues.

The genes are TRBV5-1 and TRBJ1-5; D gene uncertain. CDR3 length: 14 amino acids. Germline CDR1 is SGHRS and CDR2 is YFSETQ. Trimming pared 0 bases from V and 0 bases from J, leaving 4 bases between. DNA of the CDR3: TGCGCCAGCAGCTTGGACGGTAGCAATCAGCCCCAGCATTTT. It translates to CASSLDGSNQPQHF.

This chain uses TRBV30 with TRBJ1-4, with a tentative D call TRBD1 (6 bases). Germline CDR1 and CDR2: GTSNPN and SVGIG (reference sequence). CDR3 length: 13 residues. V was shortened by 3 bases and J by 5 bases, with 10 bases between the two germline ends. DNA for the CDR3: TGTGCCTGGAGCCGGGACATCAATGAAAAACTGTTTTTT. Protein: CAWSRDINEKLFF.

The genes are TRBV5-1 and TRBJ1-3; D ambiguous. The CDR3 contains 14 residues. Germline CDR1 and CDR2: SGHRS and YFSETQ. V lost 4 bases, J lost 0 bases, and 8 bases lay in between. CDR3 in amino acids: CASSADPSGNTIYF. In DNA, the CDR3 is TGCGCCAGCAGCGCGGATCCCTCTGGAAACACCATATATTTT.

As for this clone: A read error may produce the germline difference seen at one junction end. The chain employs TRBV7-7 and TRBJ1-6, with D unresolved. The germline gives CDR1 SSHAT, CDR2 FNYEAQ (reference sequence). CDR3 length: 13 residues. CDR3 loop: CASSYDTNSPLHF. The CDR3 DNA is TGTGCTAGCAGCTATGACACTAATTCACCCCTCCACTTT.

V is TRBV6-1 and J is TRBJ1-1; D is unclear. Germline CDR1 and CDR2: MNHNS and SASEGT. The CDR3 runs 13 residues. The V end was cut by 3 bases, the J end by 0 bases, with 5 bases between. The CDR3 spells CASSDYVNTEAFF. CDR3 bases: TGTGCCAGCAGTGACTATGTGAACACTGAAGCTTTCTTT.

The rearrangement uses TRBV27 and TRBJ2-5; 10 bases are shared with TRBD2. The J call may be incorrect, as the DNA end agrees better with TRBJ2-7. The CDR3 loop spans 15 amino acids. Germline V gives CDR1 MNHEY, CDR2 SMNVEV (reference sequence). CDR3 residues: CASSFSGRETYEQYF. In DNA form, the CDR3 reads TGTGCCAGCAGTTTCAGCGGGAGGGAAACCTACGAGCAGTACTTC.

The chain combines TRBV11-3 with TRBJ2-7; no reliable D call. V was cut by 2 bases and J by 3 bases, with 14 bases left in between. In germline, CDR1 is SGHNT, CDR2 YENEEA. This CDR3 comprises 15 residues. The CDR3 nucleotides are TGTGCCAGCAGCTTAAGTGAAGTAGTATTCTACGAGCAGTACTTC. Translating it yields CASSLSEVVFYEQYF. Supplemented by reference TRBV11-3 and TRBJ2-7, the full variable domain reads EAGVVQSPRYKIIEKKQPVAFWCNPISGHNTLYWYLQNLGQGPELLIRYENEEAVDDSQLPKDRFSAERLKGVDSTLKIQPAELGDSAVYLCASSLSEVVFYEQYFGPGTRLTVT.

This clone came up a few times. The chain combines TRBV11-3 with TRBJ1-1; D not resolved. Germline values: CDR1 SGHNT, CDR2 YENEEA. This CDR3 spans 12 amino acids. V was shortened by 5 bases and J by 8 bases, with 12 bases between the two germline ends. CDR3 DNA: TGTGCCAGCAGCCCCCCCGGGTGGGAAGCTTTCTTT. Amino acid sequence: CASSPPGWEAFF.

The V and J genes are TRBV19 and TRBJ2-7; 10 bases map to TRBD2. The CDR3 is 15 amino acids. Germline V CDR1 and CDR2: LNHDA, SQIVND (reference sequence). V trimming: 10 bases; J trimming: 2 bases; junction bases outside the gene matches: 11. CDR3 nucleotide sequence: TGTGCCACCTCGCCTGGGACTAGCGTAACCTACGAGCAGTACTTC. Its translation: CATSPGTSVTYEQYF.

The chain couples TRBV29-1 to TRBJ2-7, with 7 bases matching TRBD1. V trimming: 6 bases; J trimming: 2 bases; junction bases outside the gene matches: 7. This CDR3 is 13 amino acids long. CDR1 is SQVTM, CDR2 ANQGSEA, per germline. CDR3 sequence: CSVRLDRAYEQYF. The DNA of the CDR3 is TGCAGCGTGCGGCTAGACAGGGCCTACGAGCAGTACTTC.

V gene TRBV19 combines with J gene TRBJ2-4; possible D gene TRBD2, 5 bases. Between the trimmed V and J ends, which lost 4 bases and 8 bases, there was a span of 9 bases. The CDR3 covers 12 residues. Germline V gives CDR1 LNHDA, CDR2 SQIVND (reference sequence). Written as DNA, the CDR3 is TGTGCCAGTAGTACGGGGTCGGACATTCAGTACTTC. Translated, it gives CASSTGSDIQYF.

The genes are TRBV15 and TRBJ2-7; possibly TRBD2 for D (5 bases). Germline V gene lookup returns CDR1 LNHNV and CDR2 YYDKDF (reference sequence). The length of the CDR3 is 15 residues. V lost 9 bases, J lost 2 bases, and 20 bases lay in between. Here the CDR3 reads CATSNGEPGTYEQYF. DNA of the CDR3: TGTGCCACTTCCAACGGGGAGCCAGGAACCTACGAGCAGTACTTC.

V usage is TRBV28 and J usage is TRBJ2-1; D possibly corresponds to TRBD1 (5 bases). Trimming took off 4 bases at V and 0 bases at J, with 13 bases between the two ends. Germline V lookup: CDR1 MDHEN, CDR2 SYDVKM. The CDR3 consists of 16 residues. The chain's CDR3 is CASSSYGASSYNEQFF. CDR3 DNA: TGTGCCAGCAGTTCCTATGGGGCAAGCTCCTACAATGAGCAGTTCTTC.

This sequence joins TRBV18 and TRBJ2-2, with TRBD1 identical over 7 bases. V shed 3 bases and J 4 bases; nucleotides not matched to a gene: 2. Germline CDR1 and CDR2: KGHSH and LQKENI. CDR3 size: 14 residues. CDR3 region: CASSPAGGTGELFF. The CDR3 DNA is TGTGCCAGCTCACCCGCAGGGGGCACCGGGGAGCTGTTTTTT.

This chain joins TRBV4-3 and TRBJ2-1; TRBD1 matches at 11 bases. V dropped 3 bases and J dropped 6; count of bases not matched to a gene: 13. The germline gives CDR1 LGHNA, CDR2 YSLEER. The CDR3 has 18 residues. The CDR3 sequence: CASSHLLSGQGAGNEQFF. The CDR3, as DNA: TGCGCCAGCAGCCACCTCCTCAGTGGACAGGGGGCTGGCAATGAGCAGTTCTTC.

V gene TRBV6-5 combines with J gene TRBJ2-3, with TRBD1 matching 7 bases. CDR1 MNHEY and CDR2 SVGAGI come from the germline V gene. The CDR3 runs 15 residues. V shed 5 bases and J 0 bases; nucleotides not matched to a gene: 5. This CDR3 is CASSQIQGSTDTQYF. The CDR3, as DNA: TGTGCCAGCAGTCAAATACAGGGGAGCACAGATACGCAGTATTTT.

The count of this clone is one. V usage is TRBV9 and J usage is TRBJ2-2, with 8 bases fitting TRBD2. Germline V CDR1 and CDR2: SGDLS, YYNGEE. The CDR3 has 15 amino acids. Trimming removed 0 bases from V and 6 bases from J; junction bases left unmatched: 4. CDR3 sequence (DNA): TGTGCCAGCAGCGTAGACGGGAGGGCCCCCGGGGAGCTGTTTTTT. Its protein product is CASSVDGRAPGELFF.

Concerning this clone: Other DNA sequences within the sample encode an identical CDR3. The chain joins TRBV30 to TRBJ2-5; no reliable D call. Germline V CDR1 and CDR2: GTSNPN, SVGIG (reference sequence). This CDR3 region has 11 residues. Trimming removed 0 bases from V and 5 bases from J, with 4 bases in between. CDR3 nucleotide sequence: TGTGCCTGGAGTGTTGGCGAGACCCAGTACTTC. Residues: CAWSVGETQYF.

This chain links TRBV6-6 with TRBJ2-3; D gene uncertain. The CDR3 length is 14 residues. Germline CDR1 is MNHNY and CDR2 is SVGAGI (reference sequence). Between the trimmed V and J ends, which lost 7 bases and 2 bases, there was a span of 13 bases. In DNA form, the CDR3 reads TGTGCCAGCACCTCGAGAATTACCACAGATACGCAGTATTTT. Amino acid sequence: CASTSRITTDTQYF.

This chain joins TRBV4-3 and TRBJ2-3; 7 bases match TRBD2. Unmatched junction bases numbered 12, after V lost 1 base and J lost 5 bases. The CDR3 is 17 amino acids. CDR1 is LGHNA, CDR2 YSLEER, per germline. This chain's CDR3 is CASSQVTGGVPVDTQYF. The CDR3 DNA follows: TGCGCCAGCAGCCAAGTTACGGGAGGAGTCCCTGTAGATACGCAGTATTTT.

A note on this clone: At the DNA level, this CDR3 is encoded by other sequences in the same sample as well. The rearrangement links TRBV7-8 to TRBJ1-3; D unresolved. CDR1 SGHVS and CDR2 FQNEAQ come from the germline V gene. V lost 6 bases and J lost 4, with 10 bases in between. The CDR3 consists of 13 residues. The CDR3 is CASSLYRGNTIYF. The CDR3 DNA follows: TGTGCCAGCAGTTTGTACAGAGGAAACACCATATATTTT.

Comments on this clone: The sample carries other DNA sequences with the same CDR3. This chain links TRBV5-1 with TRBJ1-6; the D is unclear. Trimming left V 0 bases short and J 0 bases short, with 7 bases between. This CDR3 contains 16 residues. The V gene's germline CDR1 is SGHRS and CDR2 YFSETQ. The CDR3 bases are TGCGCCAGCAGCTTGGGAGGGAGCTCCTATAATTCACCCCTCCACTTT. Amino acid sequence: CASSLGGSSYNSPLHF.

The gene calls are TRBV19 and TRBJ1-4; TRBD1 is a possible D gene (6 bases). This CDR3 is 14 amino acids long. With 7 bases removed from V and 1 base from J, the gap between germline ends came to 10 bases. Germline assignment: CDR1 LNHDA and CDR2 SQIVND (reference sequence). CDR3 bases: TGTGCCAGTAACTCAGGGGTAACTAATGAAAAACTGTTTTTT. Encoded protein: CASNSGVTNEKLFF.

The V and J genes are TRBV30 and TRBJ2-7; a weak D match, TRBD2 (6 bases). The CDR3 has 14 amino acids. Trimming removed 0 bases from V and 5 bases from J, with 14 bases in between. CDR1 and CDR2 from the germline V gene are GTSNPN and SVGIG (reference sequence). CDR3 sequence (DNA): TGTGCCTGGAGTGTAGCCGGGAGAGGCAACGAGCAGTACTTC. Translated, it gives CAWSVAGRGNEQYF.